Here is one T cell receptor beta chain with its context. Its antigen is as yet unknown. The data stem from a study of cytomegalovirus exposure and HLA in healthy donors. V lost 6 bases and J 1 base, leaving 6 bases between the germline ends. The CDR3 runs 12 residues. The germline gives CDR1 KGHSH, CDR2 LQKENI. Study results and caveats: Many donors carried some public TCRs, although rarity characterized most TCR sequences. The classifier was said to identify cytomegalovirus status with high specificity and sensitivity. Beyond CMV serostatus, there was no information to go on about immune exposure. Later analysis associated a missense DCLRE1C variant with TCR beta V- and J-gene trimming.

The study ran its PCR with 60 Vbeta and 13 Jbeta primers. Profiled with immunoSEQ multiplex PCR; TCRdb holds only in-frame clones, not every one. Seen here are about 150,000 clones, about 84% observed once, and the top ten hold 5.6%. The sample consisted of PBMCs. This receptor was taken from a woman aged 40 to 55 in good health and CMV-seropositive. The rearrangement joins TRBV18 to TRBJ2-5, with D uncertain. The DNA of the CDR3 is TGTGCCAGCTCGCCGAGCCAAGAGACCCAGTACTTC. Amino acid sequence: CASSPSQETQYF.